This TCR beta chain was sequenced for a study of CD8+CD57+ T cells in acquired aplastic anemia. The overall study: Mean DNA quantity obtained from sorted CD4+ and CD8+ cells was 3 to 3.5 ug.

The germline V gene has CDR1 SGHTA and CDR2 FQGTGA. The V and J ends lost 1 base and 6 bases respectively, with 25 bases between them. The CDR3 extends over 20 amino acids. Researchers used genomic DNA as the template to profile TCR beta VDJ and CDR3. A single record per CDR3 protein comes from TCRdb applying MiXCR to the reads. The sample lists about 220,000 distinct CDR3 sequences; 34% were seen once. The V and J genes are TRBV7-3 and TRBJ1-6, with unresolved D. The TCR originated in a human donor in good health, serving as a control. Material for sequencing was sorted CD4+, CD8+, or CD8+CD57+ T cells (not recorded which) from PBMCs. In nucleotides, the CDR3 is TGTGCCAGCAGCTTAAAGTTTGAGGTTTTGGGTGGCGGTAGTAATTCACCCCTCCACTTT. This gives the protein CASSLKFEVLGGGSNSPLHF.